This TCR beta chain was retrieved from a study of identical twins. Study results and caveats: For out-of-frame beta sequences, excess twin sharing was weaker.

Deletions cut 4 bases from V and 4 bases from J, with 13 bases between. The CDR3 covers 15 residues. A few counts support this clonotype. Its antigen is as yet unknown. TCRdb recomputed calls from the 5' RACE reads with MiXCR, one row per CDR3 protein. Seen here are around 480,000 distinct CDR3 sequences, approximately 14% observed once, and the top ten hold more than 0.8%. A further study also used this sample, focusing on yellow fever vaccine responses in identical twins.

This rearrangement joins TRBV12-3 or TRBV12-4 to TRBJ1-4; D is possibly TRBD1 (6 bases). Sequencing was performed on CD4+ T cells sorted from blood. This TCR came from a woman under 30 in good health. The CDR3 DNA reads TGTGCCAGCAGTTCTTTTGGGGGCTTTAATGAAAAACTGTTTTTT. Protein: CASSSFGGFNEKLFF.